The entry below gives a single TCR beta chain sequence along with its context. The CDR3 spans 14 residues. Trimming shortened V by 1 base and J by 1 base, and 8 bases separated the two germline ends. In germline, CDR1 is SGHRS, CDR2 YFSETQ. This sample is part of a study of T-cell memory formation after mild COVID-19. A single record per CDR3 protein comes from TCRdb applying MiXCR to the 5' RACE reads. The sample shows more than 200,000 distinct CDR3 sequences, 16% of them seen only once. The chain links TRBV5-1 to TRBJ1-2; D remains unclear. The specimen was PBMCs or a T cell subset sorted from them (not recorded which). This receptor was obtained from a man between 18 and 29 years old who had mild COVID-19 (a few samples of this study predate the infection). Cell type and time point are not known. DNA for the CDR3: TGCGCCAGCAGCTTGACCGCTGGTAACTATGGCTACACCTTC. Translating gives CASSLTAGNYGYTF.